What follows is one T cell receptor beta chain and its context. This clonotype appeared many times. Its specific antigen is unknown. No base-level quality is on record; no much larger clone is a single base apart. Looking up the germline V gene (reference sequence) yields CDR1 DFQATT and CDR2 SNEGSKA. The CDR3 has 14 amino acids, counting the end cysteine and phenylalanine. Only CDR3 DNA remains: 42 bases, in frame from the first base. V ends up 4 bases short and J 1 base short, with an unmatched junction base count of 3. The meaning of the sample's time point label: patch test 1, 2 weeks after DPC sensitization. Reading the label with the study, this specimen's treatment or condition is: therapeutic diphenylcyclopropenone sensitization with weekly scalp DPC. At every patch-test visit, the blood draw took place before the patch test was put on. Patients were eligible if aged 18 to 70, diagnosed with alopecia and judged suitable for DPC therapy, and pregnant patients were excluded. Unfractionated whole blood was collected in Tempus Blood RNA tubes, and total RNA was extracted from that blood.

The library relied on RACE. These reads were obtained on a NextSeq 500. During library preparation, unique molecular identifiers were attached to individual cDNA molecules so that TCRs could be counted in a quantitative, reproducible way. Each blood RNA sample was used to sequence both TCR alpha and TCR beta chains. Processing in the source paper ran as follows. A median of roughly 99,000 TCRs per sample was observed, with a range of roughly 20,000 to 750,000. The Decombinator software suite was used to annotate V, J and CDR3 in the TCR reads. To make PS versus PT1 abundance plots, every sample was subsampled to the same number of TCRs (28,000). Expanded TCRs were defined as absent before sensitization and observed at least eight times at the 2-week time point. TCRdb reworked the public reads: Q25 trimming with fastp, MiXCR clone assembly, productive beta chains retained. A single entry per CDR3 protein holds the most common genes and DNA from its merged rows. Here the V and J calls rest on TCRdb's processing, not on the authors' analysis. Across this sample there are approximately 49,000 distinct CDR3 sequences, with around 9% seen only once. 3.5% to 5.5% of the sample comes from the top ten.

The entry originates in a study of human T cells and chemical hapten exposure (dated by TCRdb to the early 2020s). For the study in its entirety: For sensitization, 2% DPC in acetone was applied to a 2 cm by 2 cm area of upper inner arm skin. Throughout the study period of 20 to 25 weeks, patients also received therapeutic DPC doses to the scalp every week. Patch testing was performed on the upper back with Finn chambers containing 0.01% DPC, and the patch tests were scored after 6 days according to International Contact Dermatitis Research Group standards. The patient cohort, mostly female, included alopecia areata with under or over 50% scalp involvement, alopecia totalis and alopecia universalis. Libraries were pooled for sequencing, and per-sample TCR yields varied mainly because of small differences in library volumes within the pool. The study tracked peripheral blood TCR repertoire changes in vivo during primary and secondary sensitization to the hapten diphenylcyclopropenone (DPC) in alopecia patients. Blood samples were taken from patients before sensitization (week 0) and then at 2, 6 and about 24 weeks after DPC sensitization. Blood for TCR sequencing was provided by twenty-nine alopecia patients at one to four time points (pre-sensitization, 2, 6 and 24 weeks). What the study reported, not specific to this receptor: A positive correlation was found between the number of PT1 expanded TCRs and patch test score, with significance reached at thresholds 8, 16 and 32 but not 4. Expanded TCRs formed significantly more large CDR3 similarity clusters than pre-sensitization or healthy control sets, consistent with antigen-driven responses. Repeated subsampling changed both the strength of the expansion versus patch-test correlation and the threshold at which the correlation became significant. No change with DPC sensitization was found in the number of TCRs above 1 in 1000 frequency, and no evidence of global repertoire structure alterations was found. Alopecia, a presumed autoimmune disease, was present in all patients, so the immune response of the patients might differ from that of healthy individuals.

This material consisted of whole blood, taken in connection with sensitization to the hapten diphenylcyclopropenone (DPC). The chain is made from TRBV20-1 and TRBJ2-3, with 9 bases aligning to TRBD2. This clonotype was sampled from a woman aged 50 to 60 with alopecia areata. Some clones in this sample may be carry-over from other donors' samples. The CDR3 reads as follows: CSATLAGGTDTQYF. In nucleotide form, the sequence is TGCAGTGCTACACTAGCGGGCGGCACAGATACGCAGTATTTT.